This T cell receptor beta chain was observed in a study of T cells after posttransplantation cyclophosphamide. Points from the study as a whole: Donor-recipient repertoire similarity was low at 1-2 months, rising over year one. TRB clonality was highly associated with recipient CMV seropositivity and reactivation. Skin or GI-infiltrating T cells shared few TRB sequences with blood.

Only in-frame clones appear in the TCRdb table, and some are missing; sequencing was by immunoSEQ multiplex PCR. The data hold roughly 4,900 clones, with 80% observed a single time. There are a few counts of this clone. Antigen unknown. The CDR3 runs 13 residues. CDR1 is SGHNT and CDR2 is YYREEE in the germline V gene (reference sequence). The V gene lost 4 bases and the J gene lost 5 bases, with 11 bases spanning the gap. Cyclophosphamide on days +3 and +4 followed busulfan-fludarabine conditioning and a marrow graft. This receptor was identified in a male patient between 45 and 59 years old who received an allogeneic stem cell transplant from a related donor and was CMV-positive. Some T cells may have originated in the graft donor. The material sequenced was PBMCs, taken after allogeneic stem cell transplant with posttransplant cyclophosphamide. The V call is TRBV5-4, the J call TRBJ2-3; D is ambiguous. CDR3 bases: TGTGCCAGCAGCCCCTCCCGCGTAGATACGCAGTATTTT. Its protein is CASSPSRVDTQYF.